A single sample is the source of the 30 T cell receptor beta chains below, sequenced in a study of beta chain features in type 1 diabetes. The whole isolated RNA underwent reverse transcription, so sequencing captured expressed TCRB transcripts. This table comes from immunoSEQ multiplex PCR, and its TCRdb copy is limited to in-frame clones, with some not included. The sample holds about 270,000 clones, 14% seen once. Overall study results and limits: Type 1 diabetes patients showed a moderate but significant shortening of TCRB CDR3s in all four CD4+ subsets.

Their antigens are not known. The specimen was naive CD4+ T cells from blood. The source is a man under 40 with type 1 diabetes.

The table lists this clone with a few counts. CDR3 amino acids: CASIYRASYNEQFF. The CDR3 region has the DNA TGTGCCAGCATTTACAGGGCCTCCTACAATGAGCAGTTCTTC. V is TRBV2 and J is TRBJ2-1; maybe TRBD1 (6 bases). This CDR3 is 14 amino acids long. Germline V CDR1 and CDR2: SNHLY, FYNNEI. V dropped 7 bases and J dropped 0 bases, with 10 bases sitting between them.

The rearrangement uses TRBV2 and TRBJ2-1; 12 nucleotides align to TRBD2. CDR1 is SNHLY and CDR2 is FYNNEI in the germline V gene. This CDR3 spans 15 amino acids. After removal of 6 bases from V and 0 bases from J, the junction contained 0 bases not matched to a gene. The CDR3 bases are TGTGCCAGCAGGGGACTAGCGGGCTCCTACAATGAGCAGTTCTTC. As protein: CASRGLAGSYNEQFF.

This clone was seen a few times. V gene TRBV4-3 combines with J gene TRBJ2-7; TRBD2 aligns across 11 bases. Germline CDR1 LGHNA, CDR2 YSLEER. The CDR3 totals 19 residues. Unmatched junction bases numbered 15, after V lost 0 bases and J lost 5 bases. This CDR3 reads CASSQDPAGYSGRADEQYF. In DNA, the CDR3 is TGCGCCAGCAGCCAAGATCCGGCAGGGTATAGCGGGAGGGCCGACGAGCAGTACTTC.

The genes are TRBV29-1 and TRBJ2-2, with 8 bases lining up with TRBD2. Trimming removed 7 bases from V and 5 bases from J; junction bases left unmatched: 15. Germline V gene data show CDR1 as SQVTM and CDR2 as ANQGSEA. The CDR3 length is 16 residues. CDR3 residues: CSGTSQPGLGTGELFF. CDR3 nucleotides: TGCAGCGGTACGTCTCAGCCGGGACTAGGGACCGGGGAGCTGTTTTTT.

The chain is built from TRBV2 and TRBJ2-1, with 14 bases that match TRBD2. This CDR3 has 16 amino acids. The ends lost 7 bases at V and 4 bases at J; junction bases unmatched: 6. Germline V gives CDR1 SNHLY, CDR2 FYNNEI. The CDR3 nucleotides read TGTGCCAGCACTCCGGGACTAGCGGGAGCTTACAATGAGCAGTTCTTC. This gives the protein CASTPGLAGAYNEQFF.

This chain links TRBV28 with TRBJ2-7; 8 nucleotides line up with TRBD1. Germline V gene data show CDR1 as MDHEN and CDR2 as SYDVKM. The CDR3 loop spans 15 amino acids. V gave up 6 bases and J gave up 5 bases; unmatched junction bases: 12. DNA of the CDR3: TGTGCCAGCAGCCTTCTGGACAGGGATCACGACGAGCAGTACTTC. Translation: CASSLLDRDHDEQYF.

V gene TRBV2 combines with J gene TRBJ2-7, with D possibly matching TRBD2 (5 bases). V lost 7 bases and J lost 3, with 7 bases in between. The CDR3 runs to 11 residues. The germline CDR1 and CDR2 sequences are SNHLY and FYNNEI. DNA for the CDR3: TGTGCCAGCAATAGCGTCTACGAGCAGTACTTC. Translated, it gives CASNSVYEQYF.

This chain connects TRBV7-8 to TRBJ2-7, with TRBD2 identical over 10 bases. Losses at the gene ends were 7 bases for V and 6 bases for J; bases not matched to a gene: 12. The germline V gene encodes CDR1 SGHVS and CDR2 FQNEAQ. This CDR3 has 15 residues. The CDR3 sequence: CASTPRRLAGVEQYF. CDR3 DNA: TGTGCCAGCACCCCTAGAAGGCTAGCGGGAGTCGAGCAGTACTTC.

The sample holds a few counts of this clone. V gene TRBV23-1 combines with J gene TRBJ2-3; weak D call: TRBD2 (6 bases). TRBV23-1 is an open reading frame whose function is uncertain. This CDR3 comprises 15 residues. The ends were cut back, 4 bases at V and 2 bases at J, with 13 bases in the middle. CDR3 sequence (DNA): TGCGCCAGCAGTCCGGAGGGAGGCCCCACAGATACGCAGTATTTT. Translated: CASSPEGGPTDTQYF.

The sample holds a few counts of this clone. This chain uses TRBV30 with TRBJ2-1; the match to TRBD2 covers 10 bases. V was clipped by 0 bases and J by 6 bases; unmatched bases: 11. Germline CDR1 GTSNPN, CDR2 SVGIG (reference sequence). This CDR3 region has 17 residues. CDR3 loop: CAWSVLGPGLALNEQFF. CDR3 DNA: TGTGCCTGGAGTGTACTGGGGCCGGGACTAGCGCTCAATGAGCAGTTCTTC.

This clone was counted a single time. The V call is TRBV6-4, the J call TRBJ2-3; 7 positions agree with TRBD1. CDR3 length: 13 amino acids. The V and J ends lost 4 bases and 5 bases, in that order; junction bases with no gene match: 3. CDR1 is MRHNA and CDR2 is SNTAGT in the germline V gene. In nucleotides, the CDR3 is TGTGCCAGCAGTGGGGCAGGGGGAGATACGCAGTATTTT. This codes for CASSGAGGDTQYF.

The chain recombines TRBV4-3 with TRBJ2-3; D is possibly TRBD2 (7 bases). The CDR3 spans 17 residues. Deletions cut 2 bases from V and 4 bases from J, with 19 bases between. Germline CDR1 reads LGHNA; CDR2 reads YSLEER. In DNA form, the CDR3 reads TGCGCCAGCAGCCAAAGCGCACAGACGGGGGGCCCAGATACGCAGTATTTT. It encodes CASSQSAQTGGPDTQYF.

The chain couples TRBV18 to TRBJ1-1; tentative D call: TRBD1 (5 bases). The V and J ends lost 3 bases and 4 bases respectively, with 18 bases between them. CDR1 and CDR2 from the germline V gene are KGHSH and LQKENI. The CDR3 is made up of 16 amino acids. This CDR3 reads CASSPGLASTGTEAFF. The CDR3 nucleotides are TGTGCCAGCTCACCCGGGCTCGCCAGTACAGGCACTGAAGCTTTCTTT.

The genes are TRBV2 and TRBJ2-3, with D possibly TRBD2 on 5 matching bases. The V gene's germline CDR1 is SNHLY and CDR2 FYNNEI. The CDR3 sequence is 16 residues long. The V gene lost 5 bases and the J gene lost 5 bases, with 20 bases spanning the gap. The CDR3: CASSPATRQAGDTQYF. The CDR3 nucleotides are TGTGCCAGCAGTCCGGCAACTAGGCAGGCGGGAGATACGCAGTATTTT.

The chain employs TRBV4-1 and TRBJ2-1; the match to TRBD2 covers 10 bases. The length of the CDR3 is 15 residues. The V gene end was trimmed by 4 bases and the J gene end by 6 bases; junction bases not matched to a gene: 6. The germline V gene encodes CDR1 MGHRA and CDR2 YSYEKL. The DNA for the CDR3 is TGCGCCAGCAGCCCTTTAAGCGGGAGGGCCAATGAGCAGTTCTTC. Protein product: CASSPLSGRANEQFF.

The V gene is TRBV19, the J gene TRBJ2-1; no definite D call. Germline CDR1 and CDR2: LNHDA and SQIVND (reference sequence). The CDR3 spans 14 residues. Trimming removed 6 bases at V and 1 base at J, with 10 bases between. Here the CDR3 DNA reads TGTGCCAGTAGGCTCAGACAATCCTACAATGAGCAGTTCTTC. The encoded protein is CASRLRQSYNEQFF.

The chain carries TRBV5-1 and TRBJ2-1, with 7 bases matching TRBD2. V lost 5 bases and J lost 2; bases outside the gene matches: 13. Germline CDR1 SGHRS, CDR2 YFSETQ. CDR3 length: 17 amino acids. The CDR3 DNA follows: TGCGCCAGCAGGCGGACTTGGGCGGGAGAGGCCTACAATGAGCAGTTCTTC. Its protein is CASRRTWAGEAYNEQFF.

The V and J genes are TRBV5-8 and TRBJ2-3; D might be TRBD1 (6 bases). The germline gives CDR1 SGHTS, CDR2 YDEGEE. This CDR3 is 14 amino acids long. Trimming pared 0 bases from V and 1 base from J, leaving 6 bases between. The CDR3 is CASSLGTGTDTQYF. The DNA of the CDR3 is TGTGCCAGCAGCTTGGGGACAGGCACAGATACGCAGTATTTT.

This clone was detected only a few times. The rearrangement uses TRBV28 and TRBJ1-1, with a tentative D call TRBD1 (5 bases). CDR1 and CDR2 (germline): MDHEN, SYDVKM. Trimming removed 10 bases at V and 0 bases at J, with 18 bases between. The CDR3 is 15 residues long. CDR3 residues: CATSKGSGMNTEAFF. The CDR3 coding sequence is TGTGCCACCTCAAAAGGGTCAGGGATGAACACTGAAGCTTTCTTT.

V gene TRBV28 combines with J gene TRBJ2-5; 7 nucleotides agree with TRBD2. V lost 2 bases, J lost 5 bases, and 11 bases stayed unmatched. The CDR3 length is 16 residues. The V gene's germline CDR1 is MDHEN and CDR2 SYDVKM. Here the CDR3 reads CASSLPSGGSEETQYF. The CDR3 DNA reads TGTGCCAGCAGTTTACCCTCTGGCGGGAGTGAGGAGACCCAGTACTTC.

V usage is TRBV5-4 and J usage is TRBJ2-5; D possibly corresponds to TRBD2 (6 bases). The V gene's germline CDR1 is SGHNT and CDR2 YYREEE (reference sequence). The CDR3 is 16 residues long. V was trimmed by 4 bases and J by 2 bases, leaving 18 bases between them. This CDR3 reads CASSQGLGAGQETQYF. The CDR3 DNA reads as TGTGCCAGCAGCCAAGGTCTTGGGGCGGGACAAGAGACCCAGTACTTC. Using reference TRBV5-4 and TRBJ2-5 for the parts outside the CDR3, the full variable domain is ETGVTQSPTHLIKTRGQQVTLRCSSQSGHNTVSWYQQALGQGPQFIFQYYREEENGRGNFPPRFSGLQFPNYSSELNVNALELDDSALYLCASSQGLGAGQETQYFGPGTRLLVL.

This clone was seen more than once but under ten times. The DNA for the CDR3 is TGTGCCTCACAGGGACAAGACTACGAGCAGTACTTC. Translation: CASQGQDYEQYF. The chain carries TRBV19 and TRBJ2-7, with D possibly matching TRBD1 (6 bases). V lost 11 bases, J lost 3 bases, and 14 bases lay in between. CDR1 LNHDA and CDR2 SQIVND come from the germline V gene (reference sequence). This CDR3 has 12 amino acids.

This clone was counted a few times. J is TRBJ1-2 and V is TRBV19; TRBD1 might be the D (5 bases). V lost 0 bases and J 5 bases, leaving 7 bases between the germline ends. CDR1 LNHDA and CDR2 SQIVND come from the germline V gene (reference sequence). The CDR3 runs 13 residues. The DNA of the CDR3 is TGTGCCAGTAGTATAGACACAGGATATGGCTACACCTTC. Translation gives CASSIDTGYGYTF. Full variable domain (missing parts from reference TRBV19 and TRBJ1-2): DGGITQSPKYLFRKEGQNVTLSCEQNLNHDAMYWYRQDPGQGLRLIYYSQIVNDFQKGDIAEGYSVSREKKESFPLTVTSAQKNPTAFYLCASSIDTGYGYTFGSGTRLTVV.

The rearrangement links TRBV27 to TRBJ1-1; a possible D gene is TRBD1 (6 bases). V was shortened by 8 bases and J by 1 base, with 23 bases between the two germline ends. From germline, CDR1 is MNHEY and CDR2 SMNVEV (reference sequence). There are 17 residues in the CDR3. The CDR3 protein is CASSIKGVGRGNTEAFF. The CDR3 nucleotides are TGTGCCAGCTCAATAAAGGGGGTCGGCAGGGGGAACACTGAAGCTTTCTTT.

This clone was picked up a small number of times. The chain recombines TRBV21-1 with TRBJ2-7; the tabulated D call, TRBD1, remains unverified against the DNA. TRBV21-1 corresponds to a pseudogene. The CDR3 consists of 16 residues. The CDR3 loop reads CASSKVFGTGDYEQYF. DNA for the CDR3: TGTGCCAGCAGCAAAGTGTTCGGGACAGGGGACTACGAGCAGTACTTC.

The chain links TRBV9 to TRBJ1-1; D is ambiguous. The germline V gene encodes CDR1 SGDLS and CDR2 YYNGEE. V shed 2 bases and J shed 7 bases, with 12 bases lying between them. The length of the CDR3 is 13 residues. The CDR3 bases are TGTGCCAGCAGCGTTGATAGTTACCTTGAAGCTTTCTTT. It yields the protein CASSVDSYLEAFF. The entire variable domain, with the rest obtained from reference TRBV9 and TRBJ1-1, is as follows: DSGVTQTPKHLITATGQRVTLRCSPRSGDLSVYWYQQSLDQGLQFLIQYYNGEERAKGNILERFSAQQFPDLHSELNLSSLELGDSALYFCASSVDSYLEAFFGQGTRLTVV.

CDR3 amino acids: CSVSLLSGDAGYTF. The CDR3 DNA reads as TGCAGCGTTTCGCTCCTATCGGGGGATGCTGGCTACACCTTC. The rearrangement joins TRBV29-1 to TRBJ1-2; TRBD1 might be the D (5 bases). Germline loops: CDR1 SQVTM, CDR2 ANQGSEA. The V end was cut by 5 bases, the J end by 7 bases, with 20 bases between. The CDR3 has 14 residues.

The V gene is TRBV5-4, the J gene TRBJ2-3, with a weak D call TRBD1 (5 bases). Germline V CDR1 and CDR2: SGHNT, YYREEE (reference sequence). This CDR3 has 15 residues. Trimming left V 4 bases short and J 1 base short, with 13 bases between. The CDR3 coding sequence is TGTGCCAGCAGCCCCCTTTTACAGGGCACAGATACGCAGTATTTT. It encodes CASSPLLQGTDTQYF.

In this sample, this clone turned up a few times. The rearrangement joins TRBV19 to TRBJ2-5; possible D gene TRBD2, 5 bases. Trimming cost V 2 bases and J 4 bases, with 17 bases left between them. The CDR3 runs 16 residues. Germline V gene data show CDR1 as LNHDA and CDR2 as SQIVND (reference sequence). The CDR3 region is CASSISSSWRPETQYF. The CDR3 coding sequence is TGTGCCAGTAGTATAAGTTCTAGCTGGCGGCCAGAGACCCAGTACTTC.

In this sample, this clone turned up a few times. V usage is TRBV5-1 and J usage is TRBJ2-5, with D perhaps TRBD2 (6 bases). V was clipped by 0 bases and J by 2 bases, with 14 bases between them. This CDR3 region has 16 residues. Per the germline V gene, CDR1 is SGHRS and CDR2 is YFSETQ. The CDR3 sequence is CASSLAIRERQETQYF. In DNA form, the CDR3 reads TGCGCCAGCAGCTTGGCCATTCGGGAGCGGCAAGAGACCCAGTACTTC.